This TCR beta chain was sequenced for a study of T cell responses to AZD1222 COVID-19 vaccine. In the case of this clone: Its antigen is not identified.

This table comes from immunoSEQ multiplex PCR, and its TCRdb copy is limited to in-frame clones, with some not included. The table lists under 150,000 clones, approximately 89% of them singletons. The germline gives CDR1 MNHNY, CDR2 SVGAGI (reference sequence). Trimming took 9 bases from V and 7 from J; bases not matched to a gene: 3. The CDR3 consists of 11 residues. Study-wide findings and caveats: Unmutated variant regions are reportedly targeted by nearly half of spike-specific TCRs. At study baseline, merely more than 5 AZD1222 recipients were seropositive. The donors showed a predominance of white British ancestry and of females, with possible underestimation of clonal diversity.

The J gene is TRBJ1-1, the V gene TRBV6-6; 9 bases map to TRBD1. The sample consisted of peripheral blood, taken on day 0 of AZD1222 vaccination. The sequence came from an adult in good health. CDR3 protein: CASTGGVEAFF. DNA of the CDR3: TGTGCCAGTACAGGGGGCGTTGAAGCTTTCTTT.